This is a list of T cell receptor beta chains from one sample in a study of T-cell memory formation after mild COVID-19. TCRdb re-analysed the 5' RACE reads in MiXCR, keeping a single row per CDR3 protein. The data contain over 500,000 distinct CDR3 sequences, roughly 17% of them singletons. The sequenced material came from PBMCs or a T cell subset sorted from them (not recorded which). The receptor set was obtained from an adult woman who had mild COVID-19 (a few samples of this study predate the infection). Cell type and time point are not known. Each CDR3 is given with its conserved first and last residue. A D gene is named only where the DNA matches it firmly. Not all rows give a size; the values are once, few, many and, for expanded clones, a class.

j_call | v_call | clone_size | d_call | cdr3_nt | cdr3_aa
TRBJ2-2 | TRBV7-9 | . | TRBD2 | TGTGCCAGCAGCTTAGCGGTTAGCGGGAGCCCCGGGGAGCTGTTTTTT | CASSLAVSGSPGELFF
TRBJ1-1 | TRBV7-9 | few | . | TGTGCCAGCAGCTTAATCCTTCCAGGGCACACTGAAGCTTTCTTT | CASSLILPGHTEAFF
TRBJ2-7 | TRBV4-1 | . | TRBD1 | TGCGCCAGCAGCCAGAGGGCCGGGACAGGGAACCACGAGCAGTACTTC | CASSQRAGTGNHEQYF
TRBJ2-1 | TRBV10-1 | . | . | TGCGCCAGCAGTGACCCCCGGGGGAATCTTAGGAATGAGCAGTTCTTC | CASSDPRGNLRNEQFF
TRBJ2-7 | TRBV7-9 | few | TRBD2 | TGTGCCAGCATCCCCCTACCGACTAGCGGGAGGACCCACGAGCAGTACTTC | CASIPLPTSGRTHEQYF
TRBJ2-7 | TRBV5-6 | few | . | TGTGCCAGCACCGACCTTGGTATGGGGAGAACTTACGAGCAGTACTTC | CASTDLGMGRTYEQYF
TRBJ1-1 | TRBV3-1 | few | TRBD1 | TGTGCCAGCAGCCCGGGACAGAAGAACACTGAAGCTTTCTTT | CASSPGQKNTEAFF
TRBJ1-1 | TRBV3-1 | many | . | TGTGCCAGCAGCCAAGGGACTGAAGCTTTCTTT | CASSQGTEAFF
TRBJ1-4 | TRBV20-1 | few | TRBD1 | TGCAGTGCTAGAGATTGGGTGGAGGGGCCCGACAGGGTATCAACTAATGAAAAACTGTTTTTT | CSARDWVEGPDRVSTNEKLFF
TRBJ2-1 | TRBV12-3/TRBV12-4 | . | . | TGTGCCAGCAGCCTAACCCGGAGCCGGGAGCAGTTCTTC | CASSLTRSREQFF